Sequencing of this T cell receptor beta chain was carried out in a study of T cells in tumors after PD-1 blockade. Study as a whole: Some patients also took daily vismodegib 150 mg during anti-PD-1 treatment.

Germline CDR1 is SNHLY and CDR2 is FYNNEI. This CDR3 is 12 amino acids long. V shed 3 bases and J shed 7 bases, with 6 bases lying between them. TCRdb's table, derived via immunoSEQ multiplex PCR, lists solely in-frame clones and lacks some. The sample lists roughly 4,000 clones, 65% to 70% occurring once. Sequencing was performed on tumor tissue, taken before anti-PD-1 treatment. The source of this sequence is a human donor with basal cell carcinoma. V usage is TRBV2 and J usage is TRBJ1-4; possible D gene TRBD1, 6 bases. The chain's CDR3 is CASSDRGEKLFF. CDR3 bases: TGTGCCAGCAGTGACAGGGGTGAAAAACTGTTTTTT.